The entry below gives a single T cell receptor (beta chain) sequence along with its context. Its antigen is still unknown. A 5'RACE template switching approach incorporating UMIs was used to make TCR beta cDNA. TCRdb reanalyzed the 5' RACE reads and collapses them to one entry per CDR3 protein, without DNA. The sample includes about 550,000 distinct CDR3 sequences. The entry originates in a study of T cells expressing NK-cell markers. The CDR3 is made up of 17 amino acids. Looked up from germline, CDR1 is GTSNPN and CDR2 is SVGIG (reference sequence). The study, taken as a whole, reports: Clarity on HCMV specificity was lacking for the expanded NKG2C+ T cell clones. Of the CD8+ T cell pool in over 5 donors, about 1.0-7.0% was accounted for by dominant NKG2C+ clonotypes. These clonotypes also led the CD3+CD56-NKG2C+ fraction in a handful of donors.

The TCR originated in a man between 18 and 35 years old in good health. Sequenced: blood T cells: a sorted CD56 or NKG2C T cell subset, CD4+ or CD8+ T cells, or bulk PBMC T cells (not recorded which). The V gene is TRBV30, the J gene TRBJ2-5; TCRdb lists TRBD2, though no DNA is available to test this call. The CDR3 region is CAWTLGVILADQETQYF.